The 2 T cell receptor beta chains reported below all come from one sample, sequenced in a study of CD8+ T cells in alopecia areata. After isolation, RNA underwent reverse transcription to generate cDNA as the sequencing template. TCRdb's copy holds only in-frame clones and misses some; the assay was immunoSEQ multiplex PCR. The sample yields about 180,000 clones, roughly 60% seen once. The sequences come from CD4+ T cells sorted from blood, collected at week 0. Source of these receptors: a human donor with alopecia areata.

The chain uses TRBV29-1 and TRBJ2-3; tentatively, D is TRBD1 (5 bases). The ends were cut back, 6 bases at V and 5 bases at J, with 12 bases in the middle. This CDR3 comprises 12 residues. CDR1 SQVTM and CDR2 ANQGSEA come from the germline V gene. The CDR3 DNA follows: TGCAGCGTCCAGGGATTTGAAGATACGCAGTATTTT. It encodes CSVQGFEDTQYF.

This clone was observed a handful of times. The J gene is TRBJ2-2, the V gene TRBV29-1; 7 bases fit TRBD1. V shed 6 bases, J shed 1 base, and the junction held 5 bases outside the gene matches. Germline V gene lookup returns CDR1 SQVTM and CDR2 ANQGSEA. The CDR3 is 14 amino acids. The CDR3 is CSVQGQRNTGELFF. The CDR3 DNA sequence: TGCAGCGTCCAGGGACAGAGGAACACCGGGGAGCTGTTTTTT.